The sequence of this T cell receptor (beta chain) was determined in a study of blood T cell repertoires in COVID-19. Measured with immunoSEQ multiplex PCR; TCRdb has only the in-frame clones, and not every one. The sample includes 71,000 or so clones, just under 85% seen only once; the top ten take 28%. The germline V gene encodes CDR1 SGHAT and CDR2 FQNNGV. The CDR3 has 14 amino acids. The V and J ends lost 5 bases and 6 bases, in that order; junction bases with no gene match: 4. Sequencing input: peripheral blood. The receptor was derived from a man in his 70s with acute or convalescent COVID-19. The chain links TRBV11-2 to TRBJ1-4, with 9 bases fitting TRBD1. The CDR3 loop is CASSRDRDHEKLFF. CDR3 DNA: TGTGCCAGCAGCCGGGACAGGGATCATGAAAAACTGTTTTTT.